The 7 T cell receptor beta chains below all came from one sample that was sequenced in a study of blood T cell repertoires in COVID-19. Method: immunoSEQ multiplex PCR; TCRdb's copy keeps in-frame clones and lacks some. Of roughly 100,000 clones in the sample, about nine tenths were seen once. Sequenced: peripheral blood. The receptors derive from a woman between 45 and 60 years old with COVID-19, enrolled during active disease.

The V call is TRBV12-3 or TRBV12-4, the J call TRBJ1-1; tentative D call: TRBD1 (5 bases). The CDR3 consists of 13 residues. The V end was cut by 3 bases, the J end by 4 bases, with 9 bases between. The CDR3 sequence is CASSLGQFTEAFF. As DNA, the CDR3 is TGTGCCAGCAGTTTGGGGCAGTTCACTGAAGCTTTCTTT.

The gene calls are TRBV7-3 and TRBJ1-6; tentatively, D is TRBD1 (5 bases). The V and J ends lost 2 bases and 5 bases respectively, with 10 bases between them. Germline V CDR1 and CDR2: SGHTA, FQGTGA. The CDR3 is 15 residues long. The CDR3 sequence is CASSLQGDDNSPLHF. In nucleotides, the CDR3 is TGTGCCAGCAGCTTACAGGGTGACGATAATTCACCCCTCCACTTT.

The J gene is TRBJ1-2, the V gene TRBV28, with 8 bases fitting TRBD1. Germline CDR1 is MDHEN and CDR2 is SYDVKM. Trimming cost V 6 bases and J 11 bases; bases outside gene matches: 14. CDR3 length: 14 residues. CDR3 loop: CASRRSYSDREYTF. CDR3 nucleotide sequence: TGTGCCAGCAGACGCTCCTACTCGGACAGGGAATACACCTTC.

V usage is TRBV5-4 and J usage is TRBJ2-5; a possible D gene is TRBD2 (5 bases). Germline lookup yields CDR1 SGHNT and CDR2 YYREEE (reference sequence). The CDR3 consists of 14 residues. Trimming took off 5 bases at V and 5 bases at J, with 16 bases between the two ends. In DNA form, the CDR3 reads TGTGCCAGCAGTAATACTGGACTCAGTGAGACCCAGTACTTC. It is translated as CASSNTGLSETQYF.

The gene calls are TRBV5-5 and TRBJ2-7; 9 bases line up with TRBD1. CDR1 SGHKS and CDR2 YYEKEE come from the germline V gene (reference sequence). The CDR3 contains 15 residues. CDR3 loop: CASSFGQGTSFEQYV. The CDR3 DNA reads TGTGCCAGCAGCTTCGGACAGGGGACTTCCTTCGAGCAGTACGTC.

V usage is TRBV5-1 and J usage is TRBJ2-4; 7 positions match TRBD2. Germline-derived CDR1 and CDR2 are SGHRS and YFSETQ. V was pared by 2 bases and J by 6 bases, with 14 bases of the junction left unmatched. The CDR3 has 17 amino acids. The CDR3 reads CASSLDPGTGGGNIQYF. In DNA form, the CDR3 reads TGCGCCAGCAGCTTAGATCCCGGGACGGGAGGAGGAAACATTCAGTACTTC.

The V and J genes are TRBV4-2 and TRBJ1-6, with TRBD1 matching 10 bases. The length of the CDR3 is 16 residues. Germline CDR1 is LGHNA and CDR2 is YNFKEQ. The trim removed 0 bases at V and 8 bases at J, leaving 4 bases unmatched. For the CDR3, the DNA is TGTGCCAGCAGCCAAGATGGTGGGACAGGGGATTCACCCCTCCACTTT. Amino acids: CASSQDGGTGDSPLHF.